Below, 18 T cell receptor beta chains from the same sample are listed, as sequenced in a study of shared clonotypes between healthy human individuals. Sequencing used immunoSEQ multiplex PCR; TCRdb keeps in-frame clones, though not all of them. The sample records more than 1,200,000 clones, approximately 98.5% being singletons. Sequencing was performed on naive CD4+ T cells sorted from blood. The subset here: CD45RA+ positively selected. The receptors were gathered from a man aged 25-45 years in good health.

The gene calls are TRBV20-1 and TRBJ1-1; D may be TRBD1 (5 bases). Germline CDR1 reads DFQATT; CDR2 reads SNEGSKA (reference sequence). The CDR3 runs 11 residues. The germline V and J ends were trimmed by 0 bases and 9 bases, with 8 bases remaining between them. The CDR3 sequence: CSARDRQKAFF. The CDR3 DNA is TGCAGTGCTAGAGATCGACAGAAAGCTTTCTTT.

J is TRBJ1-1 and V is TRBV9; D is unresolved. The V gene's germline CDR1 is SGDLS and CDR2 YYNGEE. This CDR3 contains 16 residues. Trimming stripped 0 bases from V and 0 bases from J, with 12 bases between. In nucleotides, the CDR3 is TGTGCCAGCAGCGTAGTCGACCGGACGTTGAACACTGAAGCTTTCTTT. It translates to CASSVVDRTLNTEAFF.

The CDR3 loop reads CASSRGQSTVGQFF. CDR3 DNA sequence: TGTGCCAGCTCACGGGGACAGTCAACGGTGGGTCAGTTCTTC. The chain has TRBV18 and TRBJ2-1; 7 nucleotides line up with TRBD1. Germline CDR1 is KGHSH and CDR2 is LQKENI. V trimming: 4 bases; J trimming: 13 bases; junction bases outside the gene matches: 13. CDR3 length: 14 residues.

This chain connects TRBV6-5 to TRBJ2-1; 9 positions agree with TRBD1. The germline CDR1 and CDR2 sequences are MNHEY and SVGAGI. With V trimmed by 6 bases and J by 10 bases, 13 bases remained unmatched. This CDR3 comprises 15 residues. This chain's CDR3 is CASRTQGASSREQFF. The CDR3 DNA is TGTGCCAGCAGGACACAGGGGGCTTCATCACGGGAGCAGTTCTTC.

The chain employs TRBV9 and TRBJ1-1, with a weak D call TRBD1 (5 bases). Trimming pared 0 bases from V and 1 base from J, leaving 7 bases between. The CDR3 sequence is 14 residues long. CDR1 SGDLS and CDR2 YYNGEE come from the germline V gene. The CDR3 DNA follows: TGTGCCAGCAGCGTAGAAACAGGGAACACTGAAGCTTTCTTT. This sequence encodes CASSVETGNTEAFF.

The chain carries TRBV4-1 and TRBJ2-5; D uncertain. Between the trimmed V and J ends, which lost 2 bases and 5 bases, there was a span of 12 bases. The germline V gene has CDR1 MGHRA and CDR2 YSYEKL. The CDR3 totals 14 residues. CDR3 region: CASSQYLGGETQYF. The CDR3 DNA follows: TGCGCCAGCAGCCAATATCTGGGTGGGGAGACCCAGTACTTC.

The CDR3 sequence is CASSLTGQGSEQYF. CDR3 nucleotide sequence: TGTGCCAGCAGCTTAACTGGGCAGGGCTCCGAGCAGTACTTC. This sequence joins TRBV7-3 and TRBJ2-7, with D possibly being TRBD1 (5 bases). CDR1 and CDR2 from the germline V gene are SGHTA and FQGTGA. This CDR3 has 14 amino acids. The ends were cut back, 0 bases at V and 6 bases at J, with 12 bases in the middle.

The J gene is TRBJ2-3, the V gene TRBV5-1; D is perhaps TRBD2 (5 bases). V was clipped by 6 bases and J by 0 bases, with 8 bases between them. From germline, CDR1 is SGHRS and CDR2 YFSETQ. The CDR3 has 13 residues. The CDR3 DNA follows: TGCGCCAGCATACTAGAGAGCACAGATACGCAGTATTTT. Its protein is CASILESTDTQYF.

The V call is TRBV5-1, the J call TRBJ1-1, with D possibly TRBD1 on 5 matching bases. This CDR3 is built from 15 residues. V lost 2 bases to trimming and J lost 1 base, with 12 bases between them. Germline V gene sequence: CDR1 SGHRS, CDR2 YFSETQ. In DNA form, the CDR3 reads TGCGCCAGCAGCTTTCGGGGGACGGAGAACACTGAAGCTTTCTTT. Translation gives CASSFRGTENTEAFF.

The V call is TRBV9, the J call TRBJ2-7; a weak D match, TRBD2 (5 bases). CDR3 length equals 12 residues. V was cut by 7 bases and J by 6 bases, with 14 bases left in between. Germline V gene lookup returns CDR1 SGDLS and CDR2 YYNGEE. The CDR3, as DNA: TGTGCCAGCGGGAGCCCGGGATCCGAGCAGTACTTC. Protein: CASGSPGSEQYF.

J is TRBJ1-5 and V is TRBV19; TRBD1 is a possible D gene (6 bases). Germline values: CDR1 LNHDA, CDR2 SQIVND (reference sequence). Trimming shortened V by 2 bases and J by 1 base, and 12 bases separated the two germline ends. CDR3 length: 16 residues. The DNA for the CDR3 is TGTGCCAGTAGTATAACCCCAACAGGGAGCAATCAGCCCCAGCATTTT. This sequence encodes CASSITPTGSNQPQHF.

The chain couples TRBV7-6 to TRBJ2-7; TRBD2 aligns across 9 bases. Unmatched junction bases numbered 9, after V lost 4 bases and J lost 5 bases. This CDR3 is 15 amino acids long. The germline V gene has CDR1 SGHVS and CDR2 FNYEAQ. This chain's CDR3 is CASSSLSGRAHEQYF. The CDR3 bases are TGTGCCAGCAGCTCGCTTAGCGGGAGAGCCCACGAGCAGTACTTC.

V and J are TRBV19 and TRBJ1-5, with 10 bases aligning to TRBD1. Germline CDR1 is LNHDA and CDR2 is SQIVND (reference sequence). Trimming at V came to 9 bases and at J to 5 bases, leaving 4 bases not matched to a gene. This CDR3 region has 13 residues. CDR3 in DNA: TGTGCCAGCTCGACAGGGGGCGATCAGCCCCAGCATTTT. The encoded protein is CASSTGGDQPQHF. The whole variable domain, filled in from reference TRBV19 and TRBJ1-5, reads DGGITQSPKYLFRKEGQNVTLSCEQNLNHDAMYWYRQDPGQGLRLIYYSQIVNDFQKGDIAEGYSVSREKKESFPLTVTSAQKNPTAFYLCASSTGGDQPQHFGDGTRLSIL.

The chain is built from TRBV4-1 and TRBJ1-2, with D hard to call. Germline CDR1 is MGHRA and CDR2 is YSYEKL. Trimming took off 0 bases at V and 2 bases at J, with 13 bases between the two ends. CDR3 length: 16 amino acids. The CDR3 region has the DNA TGCGCCAGCAGCCAAGAATCGCAGGACCCAAACTATGGCTACACCTTC. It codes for CASSQESQDPNYGYTF.

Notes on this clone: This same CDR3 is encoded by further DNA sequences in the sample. The CDR3 DNA follows: TGTGCCAGCAGTTACGGTCTAGCGGGATACAATGAGCAGTTCTTC. Translating it yields CASSYGLAGYNEQFF. The rearrangement links TRBV6-5 to TRBJ2-1; 9 bases are shared with TRBD2. CDR1 is MNHEY and CDR2 is SVGAGI in the germline V gene. With V trimmed by 2 bases and J by 4 bases, 3 bases remained unmatched. The CDR3 has 15 residues.

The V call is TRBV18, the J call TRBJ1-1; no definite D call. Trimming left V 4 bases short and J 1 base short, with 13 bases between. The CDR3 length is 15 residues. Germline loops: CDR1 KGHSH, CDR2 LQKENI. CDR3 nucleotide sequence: TGTGCCAGCTCACTAGAACCCAATGCGAACACTGAAGCTTTCTTT. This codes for CASSLEPNANTEAFF.

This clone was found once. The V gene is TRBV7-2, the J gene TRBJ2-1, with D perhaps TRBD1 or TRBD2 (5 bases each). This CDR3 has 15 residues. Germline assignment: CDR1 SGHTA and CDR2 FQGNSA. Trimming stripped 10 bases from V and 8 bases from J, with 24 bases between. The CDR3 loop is CATYPSPGPSHEQFF. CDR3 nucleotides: TGTGCCACCTACCCTTCCCCGGGACCCTCACATGAGCAGTTCTTC.

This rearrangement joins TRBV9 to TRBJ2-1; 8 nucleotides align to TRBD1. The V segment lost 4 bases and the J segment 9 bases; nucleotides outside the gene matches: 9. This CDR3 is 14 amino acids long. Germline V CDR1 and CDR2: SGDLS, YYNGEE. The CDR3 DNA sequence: TGTGCCAGCAGCTCGCGGGACAGGTACGGTGAGCAGTTCTTC. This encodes CASSSRDRYGEQFF.